Each of the 14 T cell receptor beta chains below was sequenced from the same sample in a study of blood T cell repertoires in COVID-19 (dated by TCRdb to about 2020). The method behind the library was the immunoSEQ multiplex PCR assay. TCRdb re-hosts the immuneACCESS table, in-frame sequences only. Its copies lack some clones; in the studies checked, an unresolved V gene accounts for under half of them, and the cause for the rest is not known. The sample table records hundreds of thousands of clones; around 87% of these occur just once. About 1.1% of the sample is taken by the ten largest. Sequenced sample: PBMCs or T cells enriched from blood (not recorded which). The origin of the receptors is a man aged 25 to 40 who had recovered from COVID-19.

This clone was seen only a few times. The rearrangement joins TRBV19 to TRBJ2-7; 10 nucleotides line up with TRBD2. The ends lost 4 bases at V and 4 bases at J; junction bases unmatched: 10. CDR1 is LNHDA, CDR2 SQIVND, per germline (reference sequence). This CDR3 is built from 16 residues. The CDR3 DNA follows: TGTGCCAGTAGTACTTGGACTAGCGGACCGTCGTACGAGCAGTACTTC. Amino acid sequence: CASSTWTSGPSYEQYF.

About this clone: This CDR3 is also generated by other DNA sequences in the sample. The V gene is TRBV11-2, the J gene TRBJ1-1; D is unresolved. The germline V and J ends were trimmed by 5 bases and 1 base, with 5 bases remaining between them. The CDR3 length is 12 residues. Germline lookup yields CDR1 SGHAT and CDR2 FQNNGV. CDR3 bases: TGTGCCAGCAGCCTTAAGAACACTGAAGCTTTCTTT. Its translation is CASSLKNTEAFF.

The chain uses TRBV2 and TRBJ1-1; no clear D. Germline V gives CDR1 SNHLY, CDR2 FYNNEI. V was shortened by 9 bases and J by 10 bases, with 18 bases between the two germline ends. The CDR3 is 12 residues long. Here the CDR3 DNA reads TGTGCCAGACCCGCTACGGTCGAGGTAGCTTTCTTT. Its translation: CARPATVEVAFF. The complete variable domain, with remaining parts taken from reference TRBV2 and TRBJ1-1, reads EPEVTQTPSHQVTQMGQEVILRCVPISNHLYFYWYRQILGQKVEFLVSFYNNEISEKSEIFDDQFSVERPDGSNFTLKIRSTKLEDSAMYFCARPATVEVAFFGQGTRLTVV.

V and J are TRBV10-3 and TRBJ2-2; 9 nucleotides match TRBD2. The length of the CDR3 is 16 residues. Trimming cost V 6 bases and J 2 bases; bases outside gene matches: 7. Germline V CDR1 and CDR2: ENHRY, SYGVKD. This CDR3 reads CAISPLAGVNTGELFF. The CDR3 nucleotides are TGTGCCATCAGCCCCTTAGCGGGGGTAAACACCGGGGAGCTGTTTTTT.

The genes are TRBV29-1 and TRBJ2-3, with D uncertain. This CDR3 is built from 12 residues. Germline V gene data show CDR1 as SQVTM and CDR2 as ANQGSEA. The ends were cut back, 1 base at V and 5 bases at J, with 7 bases in the middle. DNA of the CDR3: TGCAGCGTTGAAGGTCTAGGAGATACGCAGTATTTT. Translating it yields CSVEGLGDTQYF.

This clone was seen just once. The V gene is TRBV15, the J gene TRBJ2-7; possibly TRBD1 for D (7 bases). The CDR3 extends over 16 amino acids. The ends were cut back, 4 bases at V and 2 bases at J, with 18 bases in the middle. Germline CDR1 LNHNV, CDR2 YYDKDF (reference sequence). The CDR3 here is CATSTRGEPSTYEQYF. CDR3 nucleotides: TGTGCCACCAGCACCAGGGGGGAGCCTTCGACCTACGAGCAGTACTTC.

On this clone: Different DNA sequences within this sample yield the same CDR3. This sequence joins TRBV11-2 and TRBJ1-6, with TRBD1 as a possible D gene (6 bases). Germline V gene lookup returns CDR1 SGHAT and CDR2 FQNNGV. The CDR3 runs to 16 residues. The ends were cut back, 5 bases at V and 4 bases at J, with 15 bases in the middle. As DNA, the CDR3 is TGTGCCAGCAGCCCACAGGGATCGGTATATAATTCACCCCTCCACTTT. This translates into CASSPQGSVYNSPLHF.

CDR3 loop: CASSLARWGPSEQYF. The CDR3, as DNA: TGTGCCAGCAGCTTAGCCCGGTGGGGGCCCAGCGAGCAGTACTTC. This chain uses TRBV13 with TRBJ2-7; TRBD1 might be the D (6 bases). The V gene lost 1 base and the J gene lost 6 bases, with 16 bases spanning the gap. CDR1 is PRHDT and CDR2 is FYEKMQ in the germline V gene (reference sequence). This CDR3 region has 15 residues.

This clone has only one observation. The chain uses TRBV6-5 and TRBJ2-1; 16 bases are shared with TRBD2. The V gene's germline CDR1 is MNHEY and CDR2 SVGAGI. CDR3 length equals 15 residues. V was clipped by 11 bases and J by 6 bases; unmatched bases: 7. CDR3 nucleotide sequence: TGTGCCGGGGCAGGGACTAGCGGGAGGGCCAATGAGCAGTTCTTC. Its protein product is CAGAGTSGRANEQFF.

This chain connects TRBV4-1 to TRBJ1-1; TRBD1 matches at 7 bases. V was clipped by 4 bases and J by 0 bases; unmatched bases: 5. In germline, CDR1 is MGHRA, CDR2 YSYEKL. This CDR3 contains 15 residues. The CDR3 DNA follows: TGCGCCAGCAGCCCAACAGGGGCCCTGAACACTGAAGCTTTCTTT. Translating it yields CASSPTGALNTEAFF.

The DNA of the CDR3 is TGTGCCAGCAGTTTATCCAGGCCCTACGAGCAGTACTTC. Translating gives CASSLSRPYEQYF. The chain combines TRBV12-3 or TRBV12-4 with TRBJ2-7, with no clear D. The V and J ends lost 2 bases and 2 bases respectively, with 7 bases between them. The length of the CDR3 is 13 residues.

This CDR3 reads CSVEGTGNNEKLFF. CDR3 coding DNA: TGCAGCGTTGAAGGGACAGGGAATAATGAAAAACTGTTTTTT. The rearrangement joins TRBV29-1 to TRBJ1-4; 8 bases match TRBD1. Germline V gene lookup returns CDR1 SQVTM and CDR2 ANQGSEA. The CDR3 runs 14 residues. The junction had 2 bases not matched to a gene; V was cut back by 1 base and J by 4 bases. Full variable domain (rest looked up from reference TRBV29-1 and TRBJ1-4): SAVISQKPSRDICQRGTSLTIQCQVDSQVTMMFWYRQQPGQSLTLIATANQGSEATYESGFVIDKFPISRPNLTFSTLTVSNMSPEDSSIYLCSVEGTGNNEKLFFGSGTQLSVL.

J is TRBJ2-1 and V is TRBV29-1, with 14 bases aligning to TRBD2. Germline lookup yields CDR1 SQVTM and CDR2 ANQGSEA. V was pared by 7 bases and J by 7 bases, with 6 bases of the junction left unmatched. The CDR3 is 14 residues long. The CDR3 region is CSAGLAGVLNEQFF. The CDR3 nucleotides read TGCAGCGCGGGACTAGCGGGAGTGTTGAATGAGCAGTTCTTC.

V usage is TRBV11-2 and J usage is TRBJ2-7, with unresolved D. CDR1 and CDR2 (germline): SGHAT, FQNNGV. This CDR3 region has 13 residues. The V end lost 5 bases, the J end lost 0 bases, and 8 bases lay between the germline ends. The CDR3 bases are TGTGCCAGCAGCCTCAGGATCTCCTACGAGCAGTACTTC. Protein sequence: CASSLRISYEQYF. Based on the CDR3 plus reference TRBV11-2 and TRBJ2-7, the full variable domain is EAGVAQSPRYKIIEKRQSVAFWCNPISGHATLYWYQQILGQGPKLLIQFQNNGVVDDSQLPKDRFSAERLKGVDSTLKIQPAKLEDSAVYLCASSLRISYEQYFGPGTRLTVT.